What follows are 26 T cell receptor beta chains derived from one specimen sequenced in a study of naive and memory T cell subsets. Reverse transcription of blood and skin TCR RNA was primed at alpha and beta constant regions. MiXCR, run by TCRdb on the UMI-ligation and nested PCR reads, gives a single entry per CDR3 protein. Of 15,000 to 20,000 distinct CDR3 sequences listed, about a tenth are singletons. The treatment: skin biopsy from PPD injection site in Mantoux-positive individual. Cells were not sorted; total RNA input targeted 1 to 1000 ng. The source was skin, collected from a tuberculin skin test site. Receptor source: an adult in good health.

In its sample, this clonotype was seen a few times. V usage is TRBV10-3 and J usage is TRBJ2-1; D is unclear. Germline CDR1 is ENHRY and CDR2 is SYGVKD. The CDR3 sequence is 12 residues long. Between the trimmed V and J ends, which lost 0 bases and 8 bases, there was a span of 5 bases. The CDR3, as DNA: TGTGCCATCAGTGAGTCATCGCATGAGCAGTTCTTC. Translating gives CAISESSHEQFF.

This clonotype was found many times. The chain employs TRBV19 and TRBJ2-7, with TRBD2 as a possible D gene (6 bases). The CDR3 loop spans 13 amino acids. V was cut by 3 bases and J by 5 bases, with 11 bases left in between. CDR1 is LNHDA and CDR2 is SQIVND in the germline V gene (reference sequence). The DNA of the CDR3 is TGTGCCAGTAGTATGGAGGGGAGGAACGAGCAGTACTTC. It yields the protein CASSMEGRNEQYF.

On this clonotype itself: This clone may be a read error of a much larger clone one base away. The chain employs TRBV7-2 and TRBJ2-4, with D tentatively TRBD1 (5 bases). Germline CDR1 SGHTA, CDR2 FQGNSA. The CDR3 loop spans 14 amino acids. The CDR3 nucleotides read TGTGCCAGCAGCTTAGCAGGGGCCAAAAACATGCAGTACTTC. Translating gives CASSLAGAKNMQYF.

This clonotype was counted ten times or more. This chain connects TRBV29-1 to TRBJ1-4; no clear D. The CDR3 consists of 16 residues. The germline V gene has CDR1 SQVTM and CDR2 ANQGSEA. The V end lost 4 bases, the J end lost 0 bases, and 15 bases lay between the germline ends. The CDR3 is CSVGGRRGATNEKLFF. The CDR3 DNA reads as TGCAGCGTTGGTGGCCGGAGAGGTGCAACTAATGAAAAACTGTTTTTT.

This clonotype was counted ten times or more. V gene TRBV6-5 combines with J gene TRBJ1-1; D may be TRBD1 (6 bases). The CDR3 is 12 residues long. V was pared by 6 bases and J by 7 bases, with 12 bases between. Germline V gene lookup returns CDR1 MNHEY and CDR2 SVGAGI. The CDR3 DNA is TGTGCCAGCAGAAACCCAGGGGTTGAAGCTTTCTTT. It encodes CASRNPGVEAFF.

To note about this clonotype: This may come from a read error, since a much larger clone is one base off. This rearrangement joins TRBV20-1 to TRBJ2-1, with TRBD1 matching 8 bases. Germline CDR1 and CDR2: DFQATT and SNEGSKA (reference sequence). This CDR3 has 16 residues. Here the CDR3 DNA reads TGCAGTGCTAGAGATTACTGGACAGGGTCCTGCAATGAGCAGTTCTTC. It specifies CSARDYWTGSCNEQFF.

The table lists this clonotype with many counts. The rearrangement joins TRBV7-2 to TRBJ1-4; TRBD1 might be the D (5 bases). The CDR3 has 14 residues. The V gene lost 3 bases and the J gene lost 4 bases, with 9 bases spanning the gap. The germline CDR1 and CDR2 sequences are SGHTA and FQGNSA. CDR3 in DNA: TGTGCCAGCAGCTTTGGGGGGGGTAATGAAAAACTGTTTTTT. Translation: CASSFGGGNEKLFF.

This clonotype was observed at least ten times. The chain joins TRBV9 to TRBJ2-2; 7 bases fit TRBD2. Trimming at V came to 0 bases and at J to 1 base, leaving 3 bases not matched to a gene. The germline V gene has CDR1 SGDLS and CDR2 YYNGEE. CDR3 length: 16 residues. The CDR3 spells CASSVGPSGNTGELFF. CDR3 nucleotides: TGTGCCAGCAGCGTAGGCCCTAGCGGGAACACCGGGGAGCTGTTTTTT.

V usage is TRBV7-2 and J usage is TRBJ1-5, with D uncertain. The CDR3 runs to 16 residues. Trimming took 2 bases from V and 1 from J, leaving 12 bases between them. Germline-derived CDR1 and CDR2 are SGHTA and FQGNSA. CDR3 coding DNA: TGTGCCAGCAGCTTAAACGGCCGACTGAGCAATCAGCCCCAGCATTTT. Its translation is CASSLNGRLSNQPQHF.

This clonotype was recorded a few times. The V and J genes are TRBV7-2 and TRBJ1-3, with a tentative D call TRBD1 (6 bases). Trimming left V 1 base short and J 2 bases short, with 9 bases between. The CDR3 is 15 amino acids. Per the germline V gene, CDR1 is SGHTA and CDR2 is FQGNSA. Here the CDR3 DNA reads TGTGCCAGCAGCTTAGAAGCAGGGGCTGGAAACACCATATATTTT. It codes for CASSLEAGAGNTIYF.

This clonotype was counted ten times or more. V usage is TRBV11-1 and J usage is TRBJ2-1; 7 nucleotides line up with TRBD2. The CDR3 contains 15 residues. With V trimmed by 4 bases and J by 5 bases, 8 bases remained unmatched. Germline CDR1 SGHAT, CDR2 FQDESV (reference sequence). As DNA, the CDR3 is TGTGCCAGCAGCTCCGACTGGGGGAGGGACAATGAGCAGTTCTTC. The encoded protein is CASSSDWGRDNEQFF.

This clonotype was seen at least ten times. This chain joins TRBV27 and TRBJ1-4; 9 bases line up with TRBD1. The CDR3 covers 16 residues. With 0 bases clipped from V and 4 bases from J, the junction kept 3 bases outside the gene matches. Germline V gene data show CDR1 as MNHEY and CDR2 as SMNVEV (reference sequence). The CDR3 sequence is CASSLSGQGFNEKLFF. CDR3 sequence (DNA): TGTGCCAGCAGTTTATCGGGACAGGGCTTTAATGAAAAACTGTTTTTT.

The J gene is TRBJ2-5, the V gene TRBV7-2, with D uncertain. This CDR3 contains 13 residues. CDR1 and CDR2 from the germline V gene are SGHTA and FQGNSA. V dropped 2 bases and J dropped 1 base, with 5 bases sitting between them. Here the CDR3 reads CASSLPAQETQYF. The CDR3 DNA is TGTGCCAGCAGCTTACCGGCCCAAGAGACCCAGTACTTC.

Worth noting for this clonotype: A much more abundant neighbour one base away suggests this may be a read error. The chain carries TRBV28 and TRBJ1-4; 7 bases are a match to TRBD1. CDR3 length equals 15 residues. V was pared by 2 bases and J by 7 bases, with 7 bases of the junction left unmatched. From germline, CDR1 is MDHEN and CDR2 SYDVKM. As DNA, the CDR3 is TGTGCCAGCAGTTTACCCGGGACAGCCGGTGAAAAACTGTTTTTT. Encoded protein: CASSLPGTAGEKLFF. Supplemented by reference TRBV28 and TRBJ1-4, the full variable domain reads DVKVTQSSRYLVKRTGEKVFLECVQDMDHENMFWYRQDPGLGLRLIYFSYDVKMKEKGDIPEGYSVSREKKERFSLILESASTNQTSMYLCASSLPGTAGEKLFFGSGTQLSVL.

This clonotype was seen many times. The V and J genes are TRBV7-9 and TRBJ2-2; D is possibly TRBD1 (5 bases). V lost 8 bases to trimming and J lost 5 bases, with 18 bases between them. This CDR3 has 15 residues. Germline lookup yields CDR1 SEHNR and CDR2 FQNEAQ (reference sequence). Written as DNA, the CDR3 is TGTGCCAGCGGACAAGGACGCCGGGCTACCGGGGAGCTGTTTTTT. Its translation is CASGQGRRATGELFF.

This clonotype occurred a few times. The CDR3 spells CASSQGLVGNEQFF. CDR3 coding DNA: TGTGCCAGCAGTCAAGGACTAGTTGGCAATGAGCAGTTCTTC. This chain connects TRBV6-1 to TRBJ2-1, with 7 positions matching TRBD2. Germline assignment: CDR1 MNHNS and CDR2 SASEGT. The CDR3 sequence is 14 residues long. Trimming cost V 5 bases and J 6 bases; bases outside gene matches: 7.

This clonotype was seen at least ten times. V is TRBV6-1 and J is TRBJ2-7, with D tentatively TRBD1 (6 bases). Looked up from germline, CDR1 is MNHNS and CDR2 is SASEGT. There are 16 residues in the CDR3. V was shortened by 1 base and J by 2 bases, with 15 bases between the two germline ends. In DNA, the CDR3 is TGTGCCAGCAGTGAAGGAATCTCCAGGGGTGCCTACGAGCAGTACTTC. The encoded protein is CASSEGISRGAYEQYF.

This clonotype came up many times. The chain recombines TRBV6-6 with TRBJ2-7, with 9 bases identical to TRBD2. CDR1 is MNHNY and CDR2 is SVGAGI in the germline V gene (reference sequence). V trimming: 4 bases; J trimming: 6 bases; junction bases outside the gene matches: 10. This CDR3 is built from 15 residues. CDR3: CASSFSSGIPGEQYF. The CDR3 DNA is TGTGCCAGCAGTTTTTCTAGCGGGATCCCTGGCGAGCAGTACTTC.

The rearrangement uses TRBV30 and TRBJ2-5; possibly TRBD2 for D (5 bases). CDR1 is GTSNPN, CDR2 SVGIG, per germline (reference sequence). The CDR3 extends over 13 amino acids. Trimming pared 2 bases from V and 5 bases from J, leaving 12 bases between. For the CDR3, the DNA is TGTGCCTGGAGTATGAGGGTCCGGGAGACCCAGTACTTC. Amino acid sequence: CAWSMRVRETQYF.

This clonotype came up once. V is TRBV20-1 and J is TRBJ2-7; 7 nucleotides match TRBD2. CDR1 is DFQATT and CDR2 is SNEGSKA in the germline V gene (reference sequence). Germline trimming cut 3 bases from V and 8 bases from J; bases unmatched to any gene: 10. This CDR3 region has 13 residues. CDR3 loop: CSASFAGDFKQYF. The CDR3, as DNA: TGCAGTGCTAGTTTTGCGGGAGATTTCAAGCAGTACTTC.

In its sample, this clonotype was seen a few times. The CDR3 coding sequence is TGTGCCAGCAGCCAAGGATGGACGGGGGCCTACGAGCAGTACTTC. It yields the protein CASSQGWTGAYEQYF. V usage is TRBV14 and J usage is TRBJ2-7, with D perhaps TRBD2 (6 bases). The CDR3 spans 15 residues. CDR1 and CDR2 (germline): SGHDN, FVKESK. Trimming removed 1 base at V and 2 bases at J, with 12 bases between.

Ten or more counts support this clonotype. The chain has TRBV6-1 and TRBJ2-7; no clear D. CDR3 length: 13 residues. Germline values: CDR1 MNHNS, CDR2 SASEGT. Trimming removed 2 bases at V and 2 bases at J, with 7 bases between. The CDR3 DNA follows: TGTGCCAGCAGTGAAAGGCAGCCCTACGAGCAGTACTTC. Its translation: CASSERQPYEQYF.

This chain connects TRBV4-2 to TRBJ2-1; 13 bases agree with TRBD2. V lost 3 bases, J lost 5 bases, and 4 bases stayed unmatched. Per the germline V gene, CDR1 is LGHNA and CDR2 is YNFKEQ. The CDR3 spans 16 residues. CDR3 loop: CASSHPGTSGDNEQFF. The CDR3 DNA reads as TGTGCCAGCAGCCACCCAGGGACTAGCGGGGACAATGAGCAGTTCTTC.

By proportion, this clonotype is large. The rearrangement joins TRBV29-1 to TRBJ2-1, with TRBD1 matching 7 bases. With V trimmed by 5 bases and J by 9 bases, 7 bases remained unmatched. CDR1 and CDR2 (germline): SQVTM, ANQGSEA. This CDR3 comprises 12 residues. CDR3 nucleotides: TGCAGCGTTAGATCACAGGGGACTGAGCAGTTCTTC. It encodes CSVRSQGTEQFF.

The sample holds many counts of this clonotype. The chain recombines TRBV5-6 with TRBJ2-5; TRBD1 agrees at 10 bases. The CDR3 is 14 residues long. Looked up from germline, CDR1 is SGHDT and CDR2 is YYEEEE. The V gene end was trimmed by 4 bases and the J gene end by 4 bases; junction bases not matched to a gene: 4. The CDR3 spells CASSIGTGAETQYF. The DNA of the CDR3 is TGTGCCAGCAGCATCGGGACAGGGGCAGAGACCCAGTACTTC.

This sequence joins TRBV7-9 and TRBJ2-7; D is undetermined. V lost 4 bases and J 1 base, leaving 11 bases between the germline ends. This CDR3 comprises 14 residues. CDR1 is SEHNR and CDR2 is FQNEAQ in the germline V gene (reference sequence). The DNA for the CDR3 is TGTGCCAGCAGCTCCGCCCGCGGATCCTACGAGCAGTACTTC. It encodes CASSSARGSYEQYF.